These T cell receptor beta chains were read from a single sample in a study of beta chain features in type 1 diabetes. Measured with immunoSEQ multiplex PCR; TCRdb has only the in-frame clones, and not every one. The data show 810,000 or so clones, roughly 17% seen once. Sequencing input: naive CD4+ T cells from blood. Receptors were obtained from a woman aged 18-35 years in good health. The conserved cysteine and the conserved F or W are not part of the CDR3 here. Each record gives: J gene, V gene, CDR3 protein.

>TRBJ1-2|TRBV5-8
ASSLGRNYGYT
>TRBJ1-1|TRBV9
ASSVEVQGEAF
>TRBJ2-5|TRBV7-2
ASSAAVKETQY
>TRBJ1-3|TRBV4-2
ASSQDWGTGNTIY
>TRBJ2-7|TRBV6-4
ATDPGLAVPEQY
>TRBJ1-1|TRBV5-1
ASSLAGMATEAF
>TRBJ2-3|TRBV29-1
SVEVETRG
>TRBJ1-4|TRBV6-6
ASTPAIKLF
>TRBJ2-7|TRBV6-1
ASSRDRGAYEQY
>TRBJ1-2|TRBV20-1
SARDFGYT
>TRBJ1-1|TRBV2
ASRGDRGPAF
>TRBJ1-5|TRBV7-2
ASSLVRYPGDQPQH
>TRBJ2-3|TRBV6-6
ASSLPDGTDTQY
>TRBJ1-1|TRBV14
ASSQGRFSVNTEAF
>TRBJ2-5|TRBV25-1
ASSLQETQY
>TRBJ1-2|TRBV18
ASTKNFNYGYT
>TRBJ2-2|TRBV11-1
ASSLGNPTAELF
>TRBJ2-5|TRBV6-6
ASSYSSAFNQETQY
>TRBJ2-7|TRBV9
ASSVDANSLYEQY
>TRBJ1-5|TRBV7-8
ASSLDTGRQPQH
>TRBJ1-4|TRBV4-2
ASSQGAAGEKLF
>TRBJ2-6|TRBV19
ASRPSGANVLT
>TRBJ2-2|TRBV18
ASSPLPAGSTGELF
>TRBJ2-7|TRBV6-1
ASSRTGTGIYEQY
>TRBJ2-1|TRBV4-2
ASSQVQASGSVRSVEQF
>TRBJ1-1|TRBV11-2
ASSEGVNTEAF
>TRBJ2-5|TRBV4-1
ASSQAGVRRETQY
>TRBJ2-7|TRBV18
ASSPAGSYEQY
>TRBJ1-2|TRBV28
ASSWINYGYT
>TRBJ2-3|TRBV7-9
ASRPKPRQGATDTQY
>TRBJ1-5|TRBV6-5
ASRSQSYSNQPQH
>TRBJ2-5|TRBV10-3
ATRPAGGPQETQY
>TRBJ2-1|TRBV14
ASSRDSSYNEQF
>TRBJ1-2|TRBV7-9
ASSSWDRERDVYT
>TRBJ2-5|TRBV6-1
TSGTGQETQY
>TRBJ1-1|TRBV15
ATSRGDNLNTEAF
>TRBJ1-2|TRBV5-6
ASSLRGVGLYGYT
>TRBJ2-3|TRBV10-3
AISGAASSTDTQY
>TRBJ1-1|TRBV18
ASTEGTEAF
>TRBJ1-2|TRBV5-6
ASRQTGALLRGYT